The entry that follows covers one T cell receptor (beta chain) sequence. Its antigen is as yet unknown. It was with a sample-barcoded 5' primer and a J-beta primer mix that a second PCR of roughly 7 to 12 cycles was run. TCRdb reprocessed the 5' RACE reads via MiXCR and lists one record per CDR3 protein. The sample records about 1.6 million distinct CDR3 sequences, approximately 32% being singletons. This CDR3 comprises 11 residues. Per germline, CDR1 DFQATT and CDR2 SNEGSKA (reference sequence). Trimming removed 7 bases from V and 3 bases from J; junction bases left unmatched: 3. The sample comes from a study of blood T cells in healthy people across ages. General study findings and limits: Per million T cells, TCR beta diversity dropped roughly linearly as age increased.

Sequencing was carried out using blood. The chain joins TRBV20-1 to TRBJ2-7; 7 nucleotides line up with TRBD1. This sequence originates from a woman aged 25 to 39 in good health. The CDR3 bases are TGCAGTGACCGACAGGGCTACGAGCAGTACTTC. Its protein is CSDRQGYEQYF.